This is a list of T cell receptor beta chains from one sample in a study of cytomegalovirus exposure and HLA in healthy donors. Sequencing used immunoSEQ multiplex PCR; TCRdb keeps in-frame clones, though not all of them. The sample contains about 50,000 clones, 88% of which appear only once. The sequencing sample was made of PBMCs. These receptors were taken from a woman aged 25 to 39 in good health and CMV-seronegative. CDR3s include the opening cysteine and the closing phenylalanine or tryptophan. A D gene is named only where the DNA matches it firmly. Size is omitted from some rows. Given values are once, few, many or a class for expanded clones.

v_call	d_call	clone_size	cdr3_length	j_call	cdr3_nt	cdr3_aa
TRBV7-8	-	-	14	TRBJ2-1	TGTGCCAGCAGCTTAATTTTCAGGGACAATGAGCAGTTCTTC	CASSLIFRDNEQFF
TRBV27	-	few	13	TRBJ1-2	TGTGCCAGCAGTTTAACGGGGGTCTATGGCTACACCTTC	CASSLTGVYGYTF
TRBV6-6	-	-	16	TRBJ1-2	TGTGCCAGCGGTACAGCCAAGGCCCTCGCTAACTATGGCTACACCTTC	CASGTAKALANYGYTF
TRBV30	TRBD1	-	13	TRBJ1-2	TGTGCTAGAGGGTGGGACAGAAACTATGGCTACACCTTC	CARGWDRNYGYTF
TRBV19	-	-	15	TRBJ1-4	TGTGCCAGTAGTATAGCCTCGGAGATGAATGAAAAACTGTTTTTT	CASSIASEMNEKLFF
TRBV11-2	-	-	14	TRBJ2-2	TGTGCCAGCAGAACAGGGTTAAGCACCGGGGAGCTGTTTTTT	CASRTGLSTGELFF
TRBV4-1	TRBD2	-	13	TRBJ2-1	TGCGCCAGCAGCCGGGACTACAGCAATGAGCAGTTCTTC	CASSRDYSNEQFF
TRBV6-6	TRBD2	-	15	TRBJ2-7	TGTGCCAGCAGCCCCACGGGGAGGGCCAACGACGAGCAGTACTTC	CASSPTGRANDEQYF
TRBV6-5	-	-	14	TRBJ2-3	TGTGCCAGCAGTTACGCTGCAGGCACAGATACGCAGTATTTT	CASSYAAGTDTQYF
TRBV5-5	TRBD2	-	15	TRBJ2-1	TGTGCCAGCAGCTTGGATGGACTAGTCTACAATGAGCAGTTCTTC	CASSLDGLVYNEQFF
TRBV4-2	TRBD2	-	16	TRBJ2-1	TGTGCCAGCAGCCACTCCGGGACTAGCTCCCTCAATGAGCAGTTCTTC	CASSHSGTSSLNEQFF
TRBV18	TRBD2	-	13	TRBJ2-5	TGTGCCAGCTCAACTAGCGGGAGCGAGACCCAGTACTTC	CASSTSGSETQYF
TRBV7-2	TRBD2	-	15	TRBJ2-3	TGTGCCAGCAGCTTAAGCGGGACTAGCACAGATACGCAGTATTTT	CASSLSGTSTDTQYF
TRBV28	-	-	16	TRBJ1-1	TGTGCCAGCCGGGGGGGGGCTTTACCTTCGAACACTGAAGCTTTCTTT	CASRGGALPSNTEAFF
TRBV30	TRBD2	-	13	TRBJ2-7	TGTGCCTGGGGACTAGCTGGTCCCTACGAGCAGTACTTC	CAWGLAGPYEQYF
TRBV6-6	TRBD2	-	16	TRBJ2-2	TGTGCCAGCACCTTCTTCCGGCGGGAGAGAGCGGGGGAGCTGTTTTTT	CASTFFRRERAGELFF
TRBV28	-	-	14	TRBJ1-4	TGTGCCAGCAGTTTCAGGGTGACTAATGAAAAACTGTTTTTT	CASSFRVTNEKLFF
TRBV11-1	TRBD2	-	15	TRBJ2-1	TGTGCCAGCAGACAGACTAGCGGGAGCGGCAATGAGCAGTTCTTC	CASRQTSGSGNEQFF
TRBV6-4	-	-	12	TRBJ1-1	TGTGCCAGCAGGGGCCCAGGATCTGAAGCTTTCTTT	CASRGPGSEAFF
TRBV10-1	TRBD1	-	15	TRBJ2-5	TGCGCCAGCAGCAGGATGACAGGGTTGGGAGAGACCCAGTACTTC	CASSRMTGLGETQYF
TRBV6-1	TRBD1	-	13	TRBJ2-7	TGTGCCAGCAGTATTAGGACAGGCTACGAGCAGTACTTC	CASSIRTGYEQYF
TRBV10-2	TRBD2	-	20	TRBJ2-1	TGCGCCAGCAGTGACCGAGCGGGACTAGCGGGAGGGATGTCCTACAATGAGCAGTTCTTC	CASSDRAGLAGGMSYNEQFF
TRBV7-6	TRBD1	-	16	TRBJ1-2	TGTGCCAGCAGCTTAGAAGTAGGACAGGGGAACTATGGCTACACCTTC	CASSLEVGQGNYGYTF
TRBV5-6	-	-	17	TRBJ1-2	TGTGCCAGCAGCCTAAGGGGTGCAGGGCATGGTGCCTATGGCTACACCTTC	CASSLRGAGHGAYGYTF
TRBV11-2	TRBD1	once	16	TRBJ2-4	TGTGCCAGCAGCTTAGCCCCAGGGGGCGCGGGGAACATTCAGTACTTC	CASSLAPGGAGNIQYF
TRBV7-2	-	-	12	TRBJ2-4	TGTGCCAGCAGCTCCCCCGGGTACATTCAGTACTTC	CASSSPGYIQYF
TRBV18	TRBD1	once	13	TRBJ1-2	TGTGCCAGCTCACCGGACGACAGGGGTGGCTACACCTTC	CASSPDDRGGYTF
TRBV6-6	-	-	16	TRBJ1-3	TGTGCCAGCACTTCAACAGGGTACGTCTCTGGAAACACCATATATTTT	CASTSTGYVSGNTIYF
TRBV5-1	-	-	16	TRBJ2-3	TGCGCCAGCAGCCCAACTCAGCGGGCCTCCACAGATACGCAGTATTTT	CASSPTQRASTDTQYF
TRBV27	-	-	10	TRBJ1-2	TGTGCCACATACAGGGAAGGCTACACCTTC	CATYREGYTF
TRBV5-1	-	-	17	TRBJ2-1	TGCGCCAGCAGCTTGGAGTTGGGTAGCCTCTCCTACAATGAGCAGTTCTTC	CASSLELGSLSYNEQFF
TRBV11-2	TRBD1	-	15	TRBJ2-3	TGTGCCAGCAGCTTAGAGCTACAGGGGGTAGATACGCAGTATTTT	CASSLELQGVDTQYF
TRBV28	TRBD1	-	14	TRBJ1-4	TGTGCCAGCAGTTTATTGGACAGGGATGAAAAACTGTTTTTT	CASSLLDRDEKLFF
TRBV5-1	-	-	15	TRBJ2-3	TGCGCCAGCAGCTTGGCCGGACAGGGAGGGGATACGCAGTATTTT	CASSLAGQGGDTQYF
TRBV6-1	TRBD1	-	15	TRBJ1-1	TGTGCCAGCAGTGCCCCCGGACAGGGGAACACTGAAGCTTTCTTT	CASSAPGQGNTEAFF